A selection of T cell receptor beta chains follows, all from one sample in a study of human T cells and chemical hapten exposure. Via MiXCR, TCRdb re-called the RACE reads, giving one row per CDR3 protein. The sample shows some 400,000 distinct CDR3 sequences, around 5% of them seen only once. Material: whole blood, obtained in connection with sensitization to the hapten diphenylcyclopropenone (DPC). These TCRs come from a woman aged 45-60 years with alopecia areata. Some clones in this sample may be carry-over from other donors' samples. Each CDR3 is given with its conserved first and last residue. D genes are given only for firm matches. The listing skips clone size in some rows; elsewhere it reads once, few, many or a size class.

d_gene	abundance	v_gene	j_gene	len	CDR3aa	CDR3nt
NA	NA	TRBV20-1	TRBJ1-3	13	CSATDNPGNTIYF	TGCAGTGCTACCGACAATCCTGGAAACACCATATATTTT
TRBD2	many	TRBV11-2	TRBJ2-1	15	CASSAGTSDYNEQFF	TGTGCCAGCAGCGCCGGGACTAGCGACTACAATGAGCAGTTCTTC
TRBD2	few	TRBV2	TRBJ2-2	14	CASSASGNTGELFF	TGTGCCAGCAGCGCTAGCGGGAACACCGGGGAGCTGTTTTTT
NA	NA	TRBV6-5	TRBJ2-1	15	CASSPDSLGYNEQFF	TGTGCCAGCAGTCCAGACAGTCTCGGGTACAATGAGCAGTTCTTC
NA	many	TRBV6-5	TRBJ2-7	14	CASSYTRTDYEQYF	TGTGCCAGCAGTTACACAAGGACAGACTACGAGCAGTACTTC
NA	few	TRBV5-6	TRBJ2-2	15	CASSLGGAGTGELFF	TGTGCCAGCAGCTTGGGAGGGGCCGGCACCGGGGAGCTGTTTTTT
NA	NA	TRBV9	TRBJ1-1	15	CASSEGTGLNTEAFF	TGTGCCAGCAGCGAGGGGACGGGCTTGAACACTGAAGCTTTCTTT
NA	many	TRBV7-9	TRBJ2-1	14	CASSSDRTAGEQFF	TGTGCCAGCAGCTCCGACAGGACGGCGGGTGAGCAGTTCTTC
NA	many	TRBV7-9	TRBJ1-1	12	CASSLVDSEAFF	TGTGCCAGCAGCTTAGTAGACAGTGAAGCTTTCTTT
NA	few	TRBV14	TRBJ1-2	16	CASSQDSGAPNYGYTF	TGTGCCAGCAGCCAAGATTCAGGGGCCCCAAACTATGGCTACACCTTC
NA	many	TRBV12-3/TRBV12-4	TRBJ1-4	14	CASSSVGFNEKLFF	TGTGCCAGCAGTTCCGTGGGTTTTAATGAAAAACTGTTTTTT
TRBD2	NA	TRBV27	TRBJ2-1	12	CASSGSKNEQFF	TGTGCCTCAAGCGGGAGTAAGAATGAGCAGTTCTTC
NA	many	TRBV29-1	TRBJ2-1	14	CSVEILARGNEQFF	TGCAGCGTTGAAATCCTAGCGAGGGGCAATGAGCAGTTCTTC
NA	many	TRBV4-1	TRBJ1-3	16	CASSQPLTGSGNTIYF	TGCGCCAGCAGCCAGCCCCTGACGGGCTCTGGAAACACCATATATTTT
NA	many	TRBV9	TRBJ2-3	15	CASSRTGFSTDTQYF	TGTGCCAGCAGCAGAACAGGGTTTAGCACAGATACGCAGTATTTT
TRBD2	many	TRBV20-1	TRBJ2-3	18	CSARDSGLAGGRTDTQYF	TGCAGTGCTAGAGATTCGGGACTAGCGGGGGGCCGCACAGATACGCAGTATTTT
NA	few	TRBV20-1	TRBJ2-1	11	CSARRSSEQFF	TGCAGTGCTAGGAGAAGTAGTGAGCAGTTCTTC
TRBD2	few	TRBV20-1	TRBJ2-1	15	CSAPTSGGPYNEQFF	TGCAGTGCCCCGACTAGCGGGGGTCCCTACAATGAGCAGTTCTTC
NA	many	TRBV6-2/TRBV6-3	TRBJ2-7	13	CGIPPTSRYEQYF	TGTGGAATCCCACCCACTTCCCGATACGAGCAGTACTTC
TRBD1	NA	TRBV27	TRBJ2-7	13	CASGGQGFYEQYF	TGTGCCAGCGGGGGACAGGGGTTCTACGAGCAGTACTTC
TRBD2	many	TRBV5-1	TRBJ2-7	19	CASSLEAGTSGRATYEQYF	TGCGCCAGCAGCTTGGAGGCCGGGACTAGCGGGAGGGCCACCTACGAGCAGTACTTC
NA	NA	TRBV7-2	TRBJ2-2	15	CASSETGGLGVELFF	TGTGCCAGCAGTGAAACGGGGGGCCTTGGGGTGGAGCTGTTTTTT
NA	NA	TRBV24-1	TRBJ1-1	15	CAGLLATNMNTEAFF	TGTGCCGGCCTTTTGGCCACGAACATGAACACTGAAGCTTTCTTT
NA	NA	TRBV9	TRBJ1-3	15	CASMPALGSGNTIYF	TGTGCCAGCATGCCTGCTCTAGGCTCTGGAAACACCATATATTTT
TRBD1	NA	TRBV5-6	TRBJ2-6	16	CASSEGTGNGANVLTF	TGTGCCAGCAGCGAGGGGACAGGGAACGGGGCCAACGTCCTGACTTTC
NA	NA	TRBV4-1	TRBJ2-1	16	CASSQDYGVLLNEQFF	TGCGCCAGCAGCCAAGATTACGGGGTTCTCTTAAATGAGCAGTTCTTC
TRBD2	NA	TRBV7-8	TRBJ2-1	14	CASSLVLAGGEGFF	TGTGCCAGCAGCTTAGTTCTAGCGGGGGGCGAAGGGTTCTTC
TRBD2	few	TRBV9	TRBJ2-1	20	CASSVEEGAGVQLGYNEQFF	TGTGCCAGCAGCGTAGAGGAAGGAGCGGGGGTCCAACTCGGGTACAATGAGCAGTTCTTC
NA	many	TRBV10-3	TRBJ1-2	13	CAIRETAGDGYTF	TGTGCCATCAGAGAGACGGCCGGGGATGGCTACACCTTC
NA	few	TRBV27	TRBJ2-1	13	CASQEGGDNEQFF	TGTGCCAGCCAAGAGGGGGGGGACAATGAGCAGTTCTTC
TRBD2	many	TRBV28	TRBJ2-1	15	CASSLSVAGSNEQFF	TGTGCCAGCAGTTTATCGGTAGCGGGGAGCAATGAGCAGTTCTTC
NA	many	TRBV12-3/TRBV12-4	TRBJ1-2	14	CASSLGVTREGYTF	TGTGCCAGCAGTTTAGGGGTTACAAGGGAAGGCTACACCTTC
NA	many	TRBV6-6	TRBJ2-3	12	CASSPPQYTQYF	TGTGCCAGCAGTCCCCCCCAGTATACGCAGTATTTT
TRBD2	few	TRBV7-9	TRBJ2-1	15	CASSERGLAGNEQFF	TGTGCCAGCAGCGAGAGAGGACTAGCGGGCAATGAGCAGTTCTTC
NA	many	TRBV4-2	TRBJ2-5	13	CASSQEAGTREYF	TGTGCCAGCAGCCAAGAAGCCGGTACTAGGGAGTACTTC